This is a list of T cell receptor beta chains from one sample in a study of T cells in localized non-small cell lung cancer. Sequencing used immunoSEQ multiplex PCR; TCRdb keeps in-frame clones, though not all of them. Of 16,000 or so clones listed, more than 85% are singletons. Sample: peripheral blood, taken before any cancer treatment. The receptors were gathered from a male donor aged 60 or over with stage II squamous cell lung carcinoma. Both conserved end residues are part of each CDR3.

len: 14
j_gene: TRBJ1-3
v_gene: TRBV6-1
CDR3aa: CASRTTGGGNTIYF

len: 13
j_gene: TRBJ1-2
v_gene: TRBV30
CDR3aa: CATPYPANYGYTF

len: 15
j_gene: TRBJ2-5
v_gene: TRBV18
CDR3aa: CASSLQGALSETQYF

len: 13
j_gene: TRBJ2-3
v_gene: TRBV29-1
CDR3aa: CSVGTGETDTQYF

len: 14
j_gene: .
v_gene: TRBV28
CDR3aa: CASSFGDRGREQYF

len: 14
j_gene: TRBJ2-5
v_gene: TRBV18
CDR3aa: CASSPGGGSETQYF

len: 15
j_gene: TRBJ1-3
v_gene: TRBV5-1
CDR3aa: CASSSGQSSGNTIYF

len: 14
j_gene: TRBJ1-1
v_gene: TRBV30
CDR3aa: CAWGPRGGRTEAFF

len: 17
j_gene: TRBJ2-3
v_gene: TRBV4-1
CDR3aa: CASSQEGLAGGTDTQYF

len: 16
j_gene: TRBJ2-1
v_gene: TRBV5-1
CDR3aa: CASSLAAGGPYNEQFF

len: 13
j_gene: TRBJ1-1
v_gene: TRBV19
CDR3aa: CASTRELNTEAFF